The sequence of this T cell receptor beta chain was determined in a study of blood T cell repertoires in COVID-19. Across the whole study: Some COVID-19 samples were acute and others convalescent; all came from the United States, Italy and Spain. The cDNA or gDNA used as material had been derived from T cells, B-cell-depleted T cells, or PBMCs.

Trimming removed 0 bases from V and 4 bases from J; junction bases left unmatched: 13. The V gene's germline CDR1 is LGHNA and CDR2 YSLEER. CDR3 length: 18 amino acids. Original analysis: Reference gene primer amplification in the assay estimated nucleated cell counts. TCRdb keeps only in-frame clones here, not all; method: immunoSEQ multiplex PCR. Clone size and V and J calls were adopted from that table, with D and trimming inferred from the DNA. Among around 78,000 clones listed, 70% to 90% were seen once. The chain carries TRBV4-3 and TRBJ2-3; TRBD1 matches 7 bases. The sequence was collected from a man between 45 and 60 years old with active or convalescent COVID-19. The sample comprised peripheral blood. CDR3 sequence (DNA): TGCGCCAGCAGCCAAGATCCCTCCCGAGGGGGCTGGGCAGATACGCAGTATTTT. This codes for CASSQDPSRGGWADTQYF.